This is a list of T cell receptor beta chains from one sample in a study of blood T cell repertoires in COVID-19. The repertoire was sequenced with immunoSEQ multiplex PCR; TCRdb's copy has only in-frame clones and lacks some. In the table there are roughly 14,000 clones, 85% to 90% of which are singletons. Sequenced input: peripheral blood. The receptor source for this set is a woman aged 80 or older with COVID-19, enrolled during active disease. The CDR3 runs from the conserved cysteine through the conserved F or W. A D gene is named only where the DNA matches it firmly. Rows may omit the clone size; those that give it use once, few, many or a size class.

>TRBJ2-1|TRBV6-5|-|-
TGTGCCAGCGCAGACAGAAACAATGAGCAGTTCTTC
CASADRNNEQFF
>TRBJ1-2|TRBV7-9|-|-
TGTGCCAGCAGCTTAGTTATAGCTAACTATGGCTACACCTTC
CASSLVIANYGYTF
>TRBJ1-5|TRBV2|-|-
TGTGCCAGCAGGCAACAGATCAATCAGCCCCAGCATTTT
CASRQQINQPQHF
>TRBJ2-3|TRBV11-2|TRBD2|-
TGTGCCAGCAGCCTAGGGACTAGCGGGAGGACAGATACGCAGTATTTT
CASSLGTSGRTDTQYF
>TRBJ2-1|TRBV19|TRBD2|-
TGTGCCAGTAGTATTAGGGGACTAGCGGGCGACAATGAGCAGTTCTTC
CASSIRGLAGDNEQFF
>TRBJ2-3|TRBV12-3/TRBV12-4|TRBD2|-
TGTGCCAGCAGTAGCCAGCGGGGAGATACGCAGTATTTT
CASSSQRGDTQYF
>TRBJ2-7|TRBV28|-|-
TGTGCCAGCAGTCCGACCGGTAGACAGAGCTACGAGCAGTACTTC
CASSPTGRQSYEQYF
>TRBJ1-3|TRBV25-1|-|-
TGTGCCAGCAGAGAGACAGACTCTGGAAACACCATATATTTT
CASRETDSGNTIYF
>TRBJ2-5|TRBV29-1|TRBD1|-
TGCAGCGTGGCCGGGACAGGAGGAGAGACCCAGTACTTC
CSVAGTGGETQYF
>TRBJ2-1|TRBV4-3|TRBD2|once
TGCGCCAGCAGCCAAGGTCTACTAGCGGGGGGGCCTGAGCAGTTCTTC
CASSQGLLAGGPEQFF
>TRBJ2-2|TRBV7-7|-|-
TGTGCCAGCAGCTTAGCGCTCGCGGGGTCGAACACCGGGGAGCTGTTTTTT
CASSLALAGSNTGELFF
>TRBJ1-5|TRBV15|-|-
TGTGCCACTTCCGTCCGGGACATCAATCAGCCCCAGCATTTT
CATSVRDINQPQHF
>TRBJ1-6|TRBV3-1/TRBV3-2|-|once
TGTGCCAGCAGGACCTCGCGGCAGGACAGCTCACCCCTCCACTTT
CASRTSRQDSSPLHF
>TRBJ1-2|TRBV7-9|TRBD1|-
TGTGCCAGCAGCTTTACGCAGGGGGCAAAAACCTTC
CASSFTQGAKTF
>TRBJ2-2|TRBV9|TRBD2|once
TGTGCCAGCAGCGTAAGCGGGATCCCCACCGGGGAGCTGTTTTTT
CASSVSGIPTGELFF
>TRBJ1-2|TRBV2|-|once
TGTGCCAGCAGACTCAGGTGGTCAGATTCCTATGGCTACACCTTC
CASRLRWSDSYGYTF
>TRBJ2-1|TRBV10-3|TRBD2|-
TGTGCCATCGGGGAGGGATCCGACTACAATGAGCAGTTCTTC
CAIGEGSDYNEQFF